Included here is one T cell receptor (beta chain) sequence, with context. The target antigen is unknown. The CDR3 contains 16 residues. Germline V CDR1 and CDR2: LGHDT, YNNKEL (reference sequence). This sample is part of a study of CXCR3-negative and CXCR3-positive naive CD8 T cells. UMI-labeled 5' RACE yielded the TRB cDNA libraries. After re-calling the 5' RACE reads, TCRdb lists one entry per CDR3 protein, DNA absent. Seen in this sample are about 150,000 distinct CDR3 sequences; the ten most common clones hold 0.45% to 0.6%. Study findings and constraints: Both of the naive subsets showed about the same high diversity, but memory CD8+ cells had much less. Comparison of naive cells showed more hydrophobic TRB CDR3s in CXCR3-positive than in CXCR3-negative naive cells.

The V call is TRBV3-1, the J call TRBJ2-1; the TRBD1 assignment by TCRdb is unverifiable without DNA. The specimen was naive CXCR3+ CD8+ T cells from blood. Regarding subset: CD45RO-CCR7+CD27+CD95- naive CD8+ T cells expressing CXCR3 (TNR3+). The receptor comes from a human donor in good health. Some clones in this sample may be carry-over from other donors' samples. The CDR3 is CASSPGPGGPYNEQFF.